In its sample, the clone carrying this T cell receptor (beta chain) was seen a few times. The entry originates in a study of CD8 T cells in ankylosing spondylitis. One entry per CDR3 protein results from TCRdb running MiXCR on the 5' RACE reads. Of under 450,000 distinct CDR3 sequences in the sample, 20% are singletons; the top ten hold approximately 14%. From germline, CDR1 is SGHAT and CDR2 FQNNGV. The V and J ends lost 1 base and 8 bases, in that order; junction bases with no gene match: 5. There are 14 residues in the CDR3. The sample taken for sequencing was blood, either unsorted or a sorted T cell fraction (not recorded which). The TCR comes from a male donor with ankylosing spondylitis or in good health (not recorded which). This sequence joins TRBV11-2 and TRBJ1-2, with TRBD1 identical over 9 bases. CDR3 residues: CASSLGGQGNGYTF. The CDR3 nucleotides read TGTGCCAGCAGCTTAGGGGGACAGGGAAACGGCTACACCTTC.